This TCR beta chain comes out of a study of cytomegalovirus exposure and HLA in healthy donors. The PCR made use of 60 Vbeta and 13 Jbeta primers. Clones were sequenced by immunoSEQ multiplex PCR, and TCRdb holds only the in-frame ones, with some missing. The repertoire holds some 100,000 clones, with 70% to 85% as singletons. The CDR3 length is 15 residues. The V gene's germline CDR1 is SGHKS and CDR2 YYEKEE (reference sequence). V was pared by 3 bases and J by 2 bases, with 4 bases of the junction left unmatched. Study results and limitations: Earlier analysis yielded a pattern in which most TCR beta V segments were productive about 90% or about 30% of the time.

Remarks on this clone: The antigen remains unidentified.

Each of the donors was a healthy bone marrow donor. The V call is TRBV5-5, the J call TRBJ2-7; 11 bases line up with TRBD2. Source material: PBMCs. The TCR was taken from a man aged 45-65 years in good health and CMV-seropositive. The CDR3 loop reads CASSSTSGRTYEQYF. CDR3 nucleotides: TGTGCCAGCAGCTCTACTAGCGGGAGAACCTACGAGCAGTACTTC.